One and the same sample provided the 20 T cell receptor beta chains below, sequenced in a study of T-cell reconstitution after alpha-beta-depleted transplantation in children. Preparation of the TCRbeta library was carried out with unique molecular identifiers. TCRdb re-called the PCR reads with MiXCR, one entry per CDR3 protein. The table shows 250,000 to 300,000 distinct CDR3 sequences, with 9.5% to 13% occurring only once. Specimen: peripheral blood, collected 180 days after TCRalphabeta/CD19-depleted stem cell transplant. These receptors all come from a male patient between 2 and 10 years old who had a stem cell transplant for chronic granulomatous disease, so the T cells may come from the graft donor.

At least ten counts were recorded for this clonotype. The genes are TRBV7-9 and TRBJ2-1, with 7 bases lining up with TRBD2. This CDR3 comprises 14 residues. Germline loops: CDR1 SEHNR, CDR2 FQNEAQ (reference sequence). The V segment lost 5 bases and the J segment 6 bases; nucleotides outside the gene matches: 7. The DNA of the CDR3 is TGTGCCAGCAGCATCTCGGGACTATTCAATGAGCAGTTCTTC. Its translation: CASSISGLFNEQFF.

This clonotype was observed many times. V and J are TRBV5-1 and TRBJ1-5; the D gene is possibly TRBD1 (6 bases). CDR1 is SGHRS and CDR2 is YFSETQ in the germline V gene. CDR3 length: 15 amino acids. The V gene lost 4 bases and the J gene lost 5 bases, with 16 bases spanning the gap. CDR3: CASSRAGARDQPQHF. The CDR3, as DNA: TGCGCCAGCAGCCGCGCAGGGGCGCGTGATCAGCCCCAGCATTTT.

This clonotype was detected ten times or more. The J gene is TRBJ2-2, the V gene TRBV15, with unresolved D. Between the trimmed V and J ends, which lost 2 bases and 4 bases, there was a span of 8 bases. The CDR3 loop spans 14 amino acids. Looked up from germline, CDR1 is LNHNV and CDR2 is YYDKDF (reference sequence). The CDR3 loop reads CATSRRGSTGELFF. CDR3 nucleotides: TGTGCCACCAGCAGACGAGGTAGCACCGGGGAGCTGTTTTTT.

Points on this clonotype: One base away lies a much larger clone, so this may be a sequencing read error. The rearrangement links TRBV20-1 to TRBJ2-7; TRBD1 matches at 7 bases. The CDR3 runs to 15 residues. From germline, CDR1 is DFQATT and CDR2 SNEGSKA (reference sequence). The CDR3 DNA follows: TGCTGTGCAGGAGGTTCCGGGACAGACTCCTACGAGCAGTACTTC. This translates into CCAGGSGTDSYEQYF.

On this clonotype itself: Being one base from a much bigger clone, this may be a read error. The rearrangement uses TRBV12-3 or TRBV12-4 and TRBJ2-2; 8 bases line up with TRBD1. The CDR3 totals 15 residues. After removal of 6 bases from V and 4 bases from J, the junction contained 7 bases not matched to a gene. The CDR3 sequence: CASSVKQGGTGELFF. As DNA, the CDR3 is TGTGCCAGCAGCGTAAAACAGGGGGGCACCGGGGAGCTGTTTTTT.

This clonotype has at least ten counts. J is TRBJ2-1 and V is TRBV7-8; D is unresolved. The CDR3 loop spans 14 amino acids. V gave up 4 bases and J gave up 5 bases, with 12 bases separating them. The germline CDR1 and CDR2 sequences are SGHVS and FQNEAQ. The CDR3 protein is CASSSLQRHNEQFF. CDR3 coding DNA: TGTGCCAGCAGCTCCCTTCAAAGACACAATGAGCAGTTCTTC.

This clonotype was counted at least ten times. The V gene is TRBV21-1, the J gene TRBJ2-7; the table's D call of TRBD2 was not tested on the DNA. TRBV21-1 is annotated as a pseudogene. The CDR3 runs to 17 residues. The CDR3 sequence: CASSKARLQRGWYEQYF. In DNA, the CDR3 is TGTGCCAGCAGCAAAGCGAGGCTCCAGCGGGGATGGTACGAGCAGTACTTC.

In this sample, this clonotype turned up many times. This rearrangement joins TRBV7-8 to TRBJ1-2; 7 bases line up with TRBD1. The trim removed 5 bases at V and 4 bases at J, leaving 7 bases unmatched. Germline V gene lookup returns CDR1 SGHVS and CDR2 FQNEAQ. There are 14 residues in the CDR3. The CDR3 sequence is CASSPKDRLYGYTF. The CDR3 DNA reads TGTGCCAGCAGCCCCAAGGACAGGCTCTATGGCTACACCTTC.

V is TRBV2 and J is TRBJ2-6; TRBD2 is a possible D gene (6 bases). CDR3 length: 17 residues. CDR1 SNHLY and CDR2 FYNNEI come from the germline V gene. Trimming pared 6 bases from V and 2 bases from J, leaving 17 bases between. CDR3 nucleotide sequence: TGTGCCAGCAGCGCACCCCACCGGGGGACTGGGGCCAACGTCCTGACTTTC. It codes for CASSAPHRGTGANVLTF.

There are many counts of this clonotype. This chain connects TRBV7-9 to TRBJ2-3; 12 nucleotides line up with TRBD2. The CDR3 loop spans 14 amino acids. Germline V CDR1 and CDR2: SEHNR, FQNEAQ (reference sequence). V lost 7 bases to trimming and J lost 6 bases; unmatched junction nucleotides: 5. The CDR3 is CASTRLAGADTQYF. The CDR3 region has the DNA TGTGCCAGCACCCGACTAGCGGGAGCGGATACGCAGTATTTT.

This clonotype was detected ten times or more. This chain uses TRBV20-1 with TRBJ2-7, with 8 bases matching TRBD1. CDR3 length: 18 amino acids. Trimming took 0 bases from V and 2 from J; bases not matched to a gene: 15. Germline V gene data show CDR1 as DFQATT and CDR2 as SNEGSKA (reference sequence). The CDR3 sequence: CSARDWGTGKFHTYEQYF. As DNA, the CDR3 is TGCAGTGCTAGAGATTGGGGGACAGGAAAGTTTCATACCTACGAGCAGTACTTC.

This clonotype was seen many times. The chain recombines TRBV20-1 with TRBJ2-3; D gene unclear. V was cut by 3 bases and J by 4 bases, with 17 bases left in between. The CDR3 has 15 amino acids. Per the germline V gene, CDR1 is DFQATT and CDR2 is SNEGSKA (reference sequence). CDR3 sequence reads: CSARTGPRSPDTQYF. The CDR3 coding sequence is TGCAGTGCTAGGACCGGGCCCCGGTCCCCAGATACGCAGTATTTT.

This clonotype was detected many times. The J gene is TRBJ1-1, the V gene TRBV7-2; perhaps TRBD1 as D (6 bases). CDR1 and CDR2 from the germline V gene are SGHTA and FQGNSA. Trimming removed 6 bases at V and 2 bases at J, with 16 bases between. The CDR3 contains 15 residues. In nucleotides, the CDR3 is TGTGCCAGCAGGTTTTCCCCCAGGGGCAACACTGAAGCTTTCTTT. This sequence encodes CASRFSPRGNTEAFF.

This clonotype has a count of ten or more. The V call is TRBV28, the J call TRBJ2-7, with a tentative D call TRBD1 (7 bases). Per the germline V gene, CDR1 is MDHEN and CDR2 is SYDVKM. With 6 bases removed from V and 2 bases from J, the gap between germline ends came to 11 bases. There are 13 residues in the CDR3. In nucleotides, the CDR3 is TGTGCCAGCAGAGGGGGCGGGACCTACGAGCAGTACTTC. Translating gives CASRGGGTYEQYF.

This clonotype has a count of ten or more. Compared with germline, one end of the junction differs, possibly owing to a read error. The rearrangement joins TRBV28 to TRBJ2-5; either TRBD1 or TRBD2 may fit D (6 bases each). Germline CDR1 and CDR2: MDHEN and SYDVKM. This CDR3 has 12 residues. CDR3 nucleotide sequence: TGTGCCATCAGTGTGGGGGGCCAGACCCAGTACTTC. This gives the protein CAISVGGQTQYF.

The CDR3 sequence is CASRLQYTDTQYF. The CDR3 region has the DNA TGTGCCAGCAGGCTCCAATACACAGATACGCAGTATTTT. The chain recombines TRBV28 with TRBJ2-3; D is unclear. The CDR3 totals 13 residues. Germline values: CDR1 MDHEN, CDR2 SYDVKM. V lost 6 bases to trimming and J lost 2 bases, with 9 bases between them.

This clonotype has ten or more counts. This chain joins TRBV7-2 and TRBJ1-2; D gene uncertain. CDR3 length: 12 residues. Germline V gives CDR1 SGHTA, CDR2 FQGNSA. V lost 7 bases and J 4 bases, leaving 10 bases between the germline ends. The DNA for the CDR3 is TGTGCCAGCACCCTATCGACCTATGGCTACACCTTC. Its translation: CASTLSTYGYTF.

The sample holds a few counts of this clonotype. The gene calls are TRBV15 and TRBJ1-2, with TRBD1 as a possible D gene (5 bases). Trimming left V 2 bases short and J 2 bases short, with 9 bases between. This CDR3 contains 14 residues. Germline V lookup: CDR1 LNHNV, CDR2 YYDKDF (reference sequence). CDR3 amino acids: CATSRQTENYGYTF. CDR3 nucleotide sequence: TGTGCCACCAGCAGACAGACAGAAAACTATGGCTACACCTTC.

This clonotype appeared many times. V usage is TRBV3-1 and J usage is TRBJ2-7; D remains unclear. Germline lookup yields CDR1 LGHDT and CDR2 YNNKEL (reference sequence). The ends were cut back, 1 base at V and 6 bases at J, with 7 bases in the middle. This CDR3 is 12 amino acids long. CDR3 amino acids: CASSQGRAEQYF. The DNA of the CDR3 is TGTGCCAGCAGCCAAGGCCGGGCCGAGCAGTACTTC.

This clonotype was seen at least ten times. The J gene is TRBJ2-3, the V gene TRBV12-3 or TRBV12-4; 13 bases are a match to TRBD2. Trimming at V came to 3 bases and at J to 3 bases, leaving 12 bases not matched to a gene. The CDR3 spans 19 residues. CDR3 sequence (DNA): TGTGCCAGCAGTTTGAAGGTTTTAGGACTAGCGGGAGCAACAGATACGCAGTATTTT. Its protein product is CASSLKVLGLAGATDTQYF.